Below, 4 T cell receptor beta chains from the same sample are listed, as sequenced in a study of blood T cell repertoires in COVID-19. Method: immunoSEQ multiplex PCR; TCRdb's copy keeps in-frame clones and lacks some. The table lists approximately 110,000 clones, about 88% of them singletons. Sequenced sample: peripheral blood. Receptors originate from a woman in her seventies who had recovered from COVID-19.

This clone was counted a few times. The genes are TRBV3-1 (or the pseudogene TRBV3-2) and TRBJ2-5; D possibly corresponds to TRBD2 (5 bases). Germline CDR1 LGHDT, CDR2 YNNKEL (reference sequence). Trimming removed 7 bases from V and 5 bases from J, with 14 bases in between. The CDR3 sequence is 13 residues long. CDR3 amino acids: CASMRRTAETQYF. The CDR3 DNA is TGTGCCAGCATGAGGAGGACGGCGGAGACCCAGTACTTC.

The V call is TRBV19, the J call TRBJ1-2; no clear D. Germline lookup yields CDR1 LNHDA and CDR2 SQIVND (reference sequence). V was shortened by 6 bases and J by 8 bases, with 10 bases between the two germline ends. The CDR3 runs to 11 residues. The CDR3 spells CASRNSFGYTF. The CDR3 coding sequence is TGTGCCAGTAGAAACAGTTTCGGCTACACCTTC.

The chain recombines TRBV27 with TRBJ2-5; TRBD1 matches at 7 bases. V trimming: 3 bases; J trimming: 1 base; junction bases outside the gene matches: 8. CDR1 MNHEY and CDR2 SMNVEV come from the germline V gene (reference sequence). CDR3 length: 16 residues. DNA of the CDR3: TGTGCCAGCAGTTTCCGAGCCCGGGACAGCCAAGAGACCCAGTACTTC. This translates into CASSFRARDSQETQYF.

The rearrangement links TRBV7-2 to TRBJ1-2; TRBD1 might be the D (5 bases). V was trimmed by 2 bases and J by 8 bases, leaving 18 bases between them. The CDR3 consists of 15 residues. Germline V CDR1 and CDR2: SGHTA, FQGNSA. CDR3: CASSLYYTSGRGYTF. Written as DNA, the CDR3 is TGTGCCAGCAGCTTATACTACACTTCAGGGAGGGGCTACACCTTC. The variable domain in full, completed from reference TRBV7-2 and TRBJ1-2, reads GAGVSQSPSNKVTEKGKDVELRCDPISGHTALYWYRQSLGQGLEFLIYFQGNSAPDKSGLPSDRFSAERTGGSVSTLTIQRTQQEDSAVYLCASSLYYTSGRGYTFGSGTRLTVV.